The following is a TCR beta chain sequence with its context. Data came from immunoSEQ multiplex PCR; TCRdb stores just in-frame clones and leaves some out. The data contain about 160,000 clones, roughly nine tenths of them singletons. This entry is derived from a study of T cell responses to AZD1222 COVID-19 vaccine. The CDR3 consists of 14 residues. The germline V gene encodes CDR1 MNHNS and CDR2 SASEGT. Trimming pared 3 bases from V and 4 bases from J, leaving 10 bases between. This TCR was recovered from an adult in good health. Sequenced here: peripheral blood, sampled on day 0 of AZD1222 vaccination. The chain carries TRBV6-1 and TRBJ2-1; D is uncertain. CDR3 region: CASSEVPGYNEQFF. CDR3 nucleotides: TGTGCCAGCAGTGAGGTCCCCGGATACAATGAGCAGTTCTTC.